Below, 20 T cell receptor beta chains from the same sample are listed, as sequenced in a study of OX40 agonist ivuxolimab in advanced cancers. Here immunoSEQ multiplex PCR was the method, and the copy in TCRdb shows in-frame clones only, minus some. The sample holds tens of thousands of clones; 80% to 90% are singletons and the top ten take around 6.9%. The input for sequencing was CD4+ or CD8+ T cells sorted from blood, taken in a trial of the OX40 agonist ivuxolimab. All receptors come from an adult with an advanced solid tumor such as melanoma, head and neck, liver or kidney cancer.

This CDR3 reads CASSQESGSGNEQYF. For the CDR3, the DNA is TGCGCCAGCAGCCAAGAAAGTGGATCAGGAAACGAGCAGTACTTC. The chain recombines TRBV4-3 with TRBJ2-7; the D is unclear. Germline CDR1 is LGHNA and CDR2 is YSLEER. The V end was cut by 0 bases, the J end by 5 bases, with 14 bases between. There are 15 residues in the CDR3.

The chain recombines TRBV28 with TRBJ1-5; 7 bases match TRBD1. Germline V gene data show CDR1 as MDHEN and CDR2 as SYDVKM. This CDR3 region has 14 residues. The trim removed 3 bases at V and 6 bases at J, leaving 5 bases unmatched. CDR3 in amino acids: CASSLGQGGQPQHF. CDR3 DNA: TGTGCCAGCAGTTTGGGGCAGGGGGGTCAGCCCCAGCATTTT. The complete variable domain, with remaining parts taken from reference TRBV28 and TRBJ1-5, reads DVKVTQSSRYLVKRTGEKVFLECVQDMDHENMFWYRQDPGLGLRLIYFSYDVKMKEKGDIPEGYSVSREKKERFSLILESASTNQTSMYLCASSLGQGGQPQHFGDGTRLSIL.

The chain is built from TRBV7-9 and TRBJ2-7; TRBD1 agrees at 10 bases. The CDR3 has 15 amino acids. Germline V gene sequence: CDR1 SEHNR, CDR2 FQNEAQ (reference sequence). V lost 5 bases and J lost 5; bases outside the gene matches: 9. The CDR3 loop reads CASSATGTGDDEQYF. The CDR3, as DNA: TGTGCCAGCAGCGCTACCGGGACAGGGGACGACGAGCAGTACTTC.

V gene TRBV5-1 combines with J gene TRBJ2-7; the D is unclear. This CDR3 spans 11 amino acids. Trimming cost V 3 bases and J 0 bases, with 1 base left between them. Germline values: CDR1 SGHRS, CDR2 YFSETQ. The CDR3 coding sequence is TGCGCCAGCAGCTACTCCTACGAGCAGTACTTC. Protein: CASSYSYEQYF. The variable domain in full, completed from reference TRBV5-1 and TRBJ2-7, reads KAGVTQTPRYLIKTRGQQVTLSCSPISGHRSVSWYQQTPGQGLQFLFEYFSETQRNKGNFPGRFSGRQFSNSRSEMNVSTLELGDSALYLCASSYSYEQYFGPGTRLTVT.

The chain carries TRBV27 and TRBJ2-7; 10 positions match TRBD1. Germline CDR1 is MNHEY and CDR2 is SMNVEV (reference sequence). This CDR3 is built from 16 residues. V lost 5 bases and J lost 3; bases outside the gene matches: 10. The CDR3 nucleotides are TGTGCCAGCAGTGTAACCGGGACAGGGGTATTCTACGAGCAGTACTTC. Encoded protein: CASSVTGTGVFYEQYF.

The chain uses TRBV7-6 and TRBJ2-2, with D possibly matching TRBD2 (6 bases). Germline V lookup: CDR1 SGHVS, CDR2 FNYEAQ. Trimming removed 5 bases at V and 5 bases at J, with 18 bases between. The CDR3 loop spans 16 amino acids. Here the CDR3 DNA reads TGTGCCAGCAGCGACGGCGGGGCAGGGAGAACCGGGGAGCTGTTTTTT. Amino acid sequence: CASSDGGAGRTGELFF.

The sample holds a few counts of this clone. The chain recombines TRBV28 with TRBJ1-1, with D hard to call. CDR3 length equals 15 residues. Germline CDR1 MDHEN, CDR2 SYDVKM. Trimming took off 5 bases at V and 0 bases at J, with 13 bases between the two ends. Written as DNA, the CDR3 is TGTGCCAGCAGTCCATACGGAGAAATGAACACTGAAGCTTTCTTT. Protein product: CASSPYGEMNTEAFF.

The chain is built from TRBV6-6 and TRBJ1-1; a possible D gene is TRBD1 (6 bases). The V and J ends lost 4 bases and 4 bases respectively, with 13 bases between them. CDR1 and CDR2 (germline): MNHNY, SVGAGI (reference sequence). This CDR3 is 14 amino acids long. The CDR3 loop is CASSWTAEGTEAFF. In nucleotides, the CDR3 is TGTGCCAGCAGTTGGACAGCAGAAGGCACTGAAGCTTTCTTT.

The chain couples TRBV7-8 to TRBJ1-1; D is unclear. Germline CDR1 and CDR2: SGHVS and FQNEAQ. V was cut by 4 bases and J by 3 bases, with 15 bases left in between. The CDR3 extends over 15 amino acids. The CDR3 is CASSSGAVKHTEAFF. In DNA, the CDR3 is TGTGCCAGCAGCTCCGGAGCCGTCAAACACACTGAAGCTTTCTTT.

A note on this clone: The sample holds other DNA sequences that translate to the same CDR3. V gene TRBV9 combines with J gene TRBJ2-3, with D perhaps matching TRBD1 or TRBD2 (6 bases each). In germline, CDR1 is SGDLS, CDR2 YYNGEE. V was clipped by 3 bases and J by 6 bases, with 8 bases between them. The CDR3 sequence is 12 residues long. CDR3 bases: TGTGCCAGCAGCGAGGGGGGCGATACGCAGTATTTT. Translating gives CASSEGGDTQYF.

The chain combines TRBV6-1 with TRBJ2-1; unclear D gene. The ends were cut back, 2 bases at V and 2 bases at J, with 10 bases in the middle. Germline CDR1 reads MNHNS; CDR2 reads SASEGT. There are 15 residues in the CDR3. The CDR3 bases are TGTGCCAGCAGTGAACGTCTGTCCACCTACAATGAGCAGTTCTTC. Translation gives CASSERLSTYNEQFF.

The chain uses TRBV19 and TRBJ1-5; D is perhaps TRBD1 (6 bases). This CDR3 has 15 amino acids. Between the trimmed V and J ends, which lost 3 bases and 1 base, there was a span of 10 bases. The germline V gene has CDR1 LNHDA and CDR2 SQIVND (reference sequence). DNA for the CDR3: TGTGCCAGTAGTATGGCGGGGGCGAGCAATCAGCCCCAGCATTTT. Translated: CASSMAGASNQPQHF. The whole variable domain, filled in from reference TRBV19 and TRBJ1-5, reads DGGITQSPKYLFRKEGQNVTLSCEQNLNHDAMYWYRQDPGQGLRLIYYSQIVNDFQKGDIAEGYSVSREKKESFPLTVTSAQKNPTAFYLCASSMAGASNQPQHFGDGTRLSIL.

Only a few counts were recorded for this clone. The CDR3 nucleotides are TGTGCCAGCAGTGAAGAGACAGCAAATAATTCACCCCTCCACTTT. This gives the protein CASSEETANNSPLHF. The chain combines TRBV6-1 with TRBJ1-6; the D gene is possibly TRBD1 (5 bases). V was pared by 1 base and J by 5 bases, with 9 bases between. This CDR3 contains 15 residues. The V gene's germline CDR1 is MNHNS and CDR2 SASEGT.

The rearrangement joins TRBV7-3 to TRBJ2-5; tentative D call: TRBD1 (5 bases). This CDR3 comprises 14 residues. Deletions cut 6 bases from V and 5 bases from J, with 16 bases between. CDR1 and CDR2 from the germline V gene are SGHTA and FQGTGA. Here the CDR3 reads CASSYYRGSETQYF. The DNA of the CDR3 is TGTGCCAGCAGTTATTATAGGGGTTCGGAGACCCAGTACTTC.

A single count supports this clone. In nucleotides, the CDR3 is TGTGCCTGGAGTGTACTACCCGCCTACGAGCAGTACTTC. Its protein product is CAWSVLPAYEQYF. The gene calls are TRBV30 and TRBJ2-7; D unclear. From germline, CDR1 is GTSNPN and CDR2 SVGIG (reference sequence). Trimming cost V 0 bases and J 2 bases, with 8 bases left between them. The CDR3 contains 13 residues.

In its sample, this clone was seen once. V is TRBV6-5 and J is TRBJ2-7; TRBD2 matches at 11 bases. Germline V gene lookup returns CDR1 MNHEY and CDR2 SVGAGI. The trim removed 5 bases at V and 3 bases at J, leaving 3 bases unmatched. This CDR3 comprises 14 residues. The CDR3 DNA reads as TGTGCCAGCAGTCCGACTAGCGGGGACTACGAGCAGTACTTC. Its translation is CASSPTSGDYEQYF.

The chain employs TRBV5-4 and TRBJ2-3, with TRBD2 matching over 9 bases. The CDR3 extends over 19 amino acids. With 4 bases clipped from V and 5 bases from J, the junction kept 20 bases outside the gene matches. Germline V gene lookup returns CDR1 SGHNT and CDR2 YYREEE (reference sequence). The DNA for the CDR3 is TGTGCCAGCAGCCTCGCTGGTCTCTTGGGTAGCGGGAGAGGAGATACGCAGTATTTT. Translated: CASSLAGLLGSGRGDTQYF.

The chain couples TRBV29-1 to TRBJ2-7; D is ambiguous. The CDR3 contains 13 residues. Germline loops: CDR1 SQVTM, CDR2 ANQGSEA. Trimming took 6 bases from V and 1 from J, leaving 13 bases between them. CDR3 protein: CSVQGPSSYEQYF. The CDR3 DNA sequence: TGCAGCGTCCAAGGACCATCATCCTACGAGCAGTACTTC.

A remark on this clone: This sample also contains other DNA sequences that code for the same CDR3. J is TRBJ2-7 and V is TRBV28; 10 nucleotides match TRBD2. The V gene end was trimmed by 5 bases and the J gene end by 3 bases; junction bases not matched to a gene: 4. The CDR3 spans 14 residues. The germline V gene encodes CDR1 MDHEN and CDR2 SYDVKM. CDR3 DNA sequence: TGTGCCAGCAGTCTTCGGACTAGCGGCTACGAGCAGTACTTC. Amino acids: CASSLRTSGYEQYF.

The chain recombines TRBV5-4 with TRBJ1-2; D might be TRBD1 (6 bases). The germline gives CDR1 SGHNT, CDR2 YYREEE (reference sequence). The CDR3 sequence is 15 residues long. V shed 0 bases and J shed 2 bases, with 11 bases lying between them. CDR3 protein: CASSLGPGDNYGYTF. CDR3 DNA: TGTGCCAGCAGCTTGGGGCCAGGGGACAACTATGGCTACACCTTC. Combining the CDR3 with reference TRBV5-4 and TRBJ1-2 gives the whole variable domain ETGVTQSPTHLIKTRGQQVTLRCSSQSGHNTVSWYQQALGQGPQFIFQYYREEENGRGNFPPRFSGLQFPNYSSELNVNALELDDSALYLCASSLGPGDNYGYTFGSGTRLTVV.